Following are 10 T cell receptor beta chains from one sample sequenced in a study of blood T cell repertoires in COVID-19. Assay used: immunoSEQ multiplex PCR; TCRdb lists only in-frame clones, some missing. The repertoire holds fewer than 150,000 clones, with roughly 85% as singletons. Sequenced input: peripheral blood. The receptors shown here come from a human donor in a cohort sampled during active COVID-19.

The chain links TRBV10-3 to TRBJ2-1; D gene unclear. Germline V gene sequence: CDR1 ENHRY, CDR2 SYGVKD. V was trimmed by 4 bases and J by 0 bases, leaving 13 bases between them. The CDR3 has 16 residues. The CDR3, as DNA: TGTGCCATCAGTGCTCTGTCAGCGAGCTCCTACAATGAGCAGTTCTTC. This translates into CAISALSASSYNEQFF.

V gene TRBV6-6 combines with J gene TRBJ2-1; 7 bases agree with TRBD2. Germline V lookup: CDR1 MNHNY, CDR2 SVGAGI (reference sequence). The length of the CDR3 is 12 residues. V gave up 5 bases and J gave up 8 bases; unmatched junction bases: 3. In DNA, the CDR3 is TGTGCCAGCAGTCGTACTAGCGATGAGCAGTTCTTC. Its protein is CASSRTSDEQFF.

This clone was found once. This chain links TRBV19 with TRBJ2-1, with TRBD2 matching 13 bases. The CDR3 has 14 residues. From germline, CDR1 is LNHDA and CDR2 SQIVND (reference sequence). J was trimmed by 6 bases and V by 6 bases; bases with no gene match: 2. CDR3: CASRGLAGSNEQFF. CDR3 DNA: TGTGCCAGTAGGGGACTAGCGGGGTCCAATGAGCAGTTCTTC.

V usage is TRBV5-5 and J usage is TRBJ1-2, with TRBD1 identical over 7 bases. This CDR3 is built from 13 residues. With V trimmed by 4 bases and J by 3 bases, 3 bases remained unmatched. Germline CDR1 is SGHKS and CDR2 is YYEKEE (reference sequence). This chain's CDR3 is CASSLGTDYGYTF. The CDR3 DNA reads as TGTGCCAGCAGCCTTGGGACAGACTATGGCTACACCTTC.

The chain combines TRBV11-2 with TRBJ1-6; D perhaps matches TRBD1 (6 bases). V gave up 5 bases and J gave up 2 bases, with 13 bases separating them. From germline, CDR1 is SGHAT and CDR2 FQNNGV. This CDR3 is 16 amino acids long. CDR3 protein: CASSLQDSAYNSPLHF. The CDR3 DNA reads TGTGCCAGCAGCCTACAGGACAGCGCCTATAATTCACCCCTCCACTTT.

The chain combines TRBV28 with TRBJ2-2; tentatively, D is TRBD2 (5 bases). This CDR3 contains 15 residues. V was shortened by 11 bases and J by 2 bases, with 18 bases between the two germline ends. CDR1 is MDHEN, CDR2 SYDVKM, per germline. The CDR3 DNA is TGTGCCGCCGAAGCCAAGGGAGTAAACACCGGGGAGCTGTTTTTT. Its translation: CAAEAKGVNTGELFF.

V gene TRBV6-5 combines with J gene TRBJ2-3; 9 nucleotides align to TRBD1. Germline V gives CDR1 MNHEY, CDR2 SVGAGI. Germline trimming cut 2 bases from V and 7 bases from J; bases unmatched to any gene: 4. The CDR3 extends over 14 amino acids. The CDR3 is CASSYTTGGYTQYF. The DNA for the CDR3 is TGTGCCAGCAGTTACACGACAGGGGGATATACGCAGTATTTT.

This rearrangement joins TRBV9 to TRBJ1-3; D gene ambiguous. Trimming removed 3 bases at V and 2 bases at J, with 12 bases between. From germline, CDR1 is SGDLS and CDR2 YYNGEE. The CDR3 loop spans 15 amino acids. The CDR3 nucleotides read TGTGCCAGCAGCGCGACGACAAGCACTGGAAACACCATATATTTT. Amino acid sequence: CASSATTSTGNTIYF. Looking up the rest from reference TRBV9 and TRBJ1-3 gives the full variable domain: DSGVTQTPKHLITATGQRVTLRCSPRSGDLSVYWYQQSLDQGLQFLIQYYNGEERAKGNILERFSAQQFPDLHSELNLSSLELGDSALYFCASSATTSTGNTIYFGEGSWLTVV.

J is TRBJ2-5 and V is TRBV27, with a possible D match to TRBD2 (6 bases). The germline gives CDR1 MNHEY, CDR2 SMNVEV (reference sequence). The CDR3 extends over 15 amino acids. V was trimmed by 4 bases and J by 2 bases, leaving 14 bases between them. CDR3 sequence reads: CASSSYSGAQETQYF. As DNA, the CDR3 is TGTGCCAGCAGTTCGTATAGCGGCGCTCAAGAGACCCAGTACTTC.

This chain connects TRBV5-1 to TRBJ2-5, with TRBD1 matching over 9 bases. The germline gives CDR1 SGHRS, CDR2 YFSETQ. The junction had 0 bases not matched to a gene; V was cut back by 3 bases and J by 3 bases. This CDR3 region has 13 residues. As DNA, the CDR3 is TGCGCCAGCAGCTGGGACAGGGAAGAGACCCAGTACTTC. Translation gives CASSWDREETQYF. The variable domain in full, completed from reference TRBV5-1 and TRBJ2-5, reads KAGVTQTPRYLIKTRGQQVTLSCSPISGHRSVSWYQQTPGQGLQFLFEYFSETQRNKGNFPGRFSGRQFSNSRSEMNVSTLELGDSALYLCASSWDREETQYFGPGTRLLVL.